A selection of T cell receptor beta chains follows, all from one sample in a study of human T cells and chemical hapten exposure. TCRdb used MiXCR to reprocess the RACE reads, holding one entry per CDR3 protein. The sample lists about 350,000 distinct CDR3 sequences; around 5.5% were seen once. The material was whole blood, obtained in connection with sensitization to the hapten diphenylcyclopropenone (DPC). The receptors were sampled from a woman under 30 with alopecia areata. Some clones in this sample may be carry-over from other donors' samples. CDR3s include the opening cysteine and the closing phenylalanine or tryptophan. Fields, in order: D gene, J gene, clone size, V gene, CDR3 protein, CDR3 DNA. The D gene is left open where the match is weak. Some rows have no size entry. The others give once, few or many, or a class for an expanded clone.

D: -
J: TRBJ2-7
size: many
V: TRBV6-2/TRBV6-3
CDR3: CAGGPTYWEQYF
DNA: TGTGCCGGGGGTCCTACCTACTGGGAGCAGTACTTC

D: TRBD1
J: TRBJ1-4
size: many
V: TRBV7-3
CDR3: CASSPGQGWSNEKLFF
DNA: TGTGCCAGCAGCCCCGGACAGGGGTGGTCTAATGAAAAACTGTTTTTT

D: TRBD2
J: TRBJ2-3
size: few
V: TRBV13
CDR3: CASSLALAGYTDTQYF
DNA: TGTGCCAGCAGCTTAGCCCTAGCGGGGTACACAGATACGCAGTATTTT

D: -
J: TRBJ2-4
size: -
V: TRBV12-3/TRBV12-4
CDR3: CASSLFRPPQNIQYF
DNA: TGTGCCAGCAGTTTATTCCGGCCGCCGCAAAACATTCAGTACTTC

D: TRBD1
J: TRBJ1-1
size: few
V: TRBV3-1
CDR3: CASSQGTGVLNTEAFF
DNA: TGTGCCAGCAGCCAGGGGACAGGGGTCCTGAACACTGAAGCTTTCTTT

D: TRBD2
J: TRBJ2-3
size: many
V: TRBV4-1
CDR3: CASSQRLAVDTQYF
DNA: TGCGCCAGCAGCCAAAGGCTAGCGGTAGATACGCAGTATTTT

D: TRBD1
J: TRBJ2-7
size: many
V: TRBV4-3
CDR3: CASSRETGFYEQYF
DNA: TGCGCCAGCAGCCGCGAGACAGGGTTCTACGAGCAGTACTTC

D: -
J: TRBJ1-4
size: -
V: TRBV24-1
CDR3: CATSDFGTQELGEKLFF
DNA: TGTGCCACCAGTGATTTTGGCACACAGGAGCTTGGGGAAAAACTGTTTTTT

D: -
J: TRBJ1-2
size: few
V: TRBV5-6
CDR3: CASSLAEDLYGYTF
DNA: TGTGCCAGCAGCTTGGCCGAGGACCTCTATGGCTACACCTTC

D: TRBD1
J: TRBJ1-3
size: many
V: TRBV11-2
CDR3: CASSPRQGKTDGNTIYF
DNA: TGTGCCAGCAGCCCCCGACAGGGGAAGACGGACGGAAACACCATATATTTT

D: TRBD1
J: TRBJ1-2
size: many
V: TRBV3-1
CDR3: CASSPQTGPNYGYTF
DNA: TGTGCCAGCAGCCCCCAGACAGGGCCGAACTATGGCTACACCTTC

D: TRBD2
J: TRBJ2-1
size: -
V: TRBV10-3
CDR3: CAISELGSGGTYNEQFF
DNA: TGTGCCATCAGTGAGCTAGGTAGCGGGGGAACCTACAATGAGCAGTTCTTC

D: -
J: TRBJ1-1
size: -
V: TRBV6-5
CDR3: CASSQSPVNTEAFF
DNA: TGTGCCAGCAGCCAGTCCCCAGTGAACACTGAAGCTTTCTTT

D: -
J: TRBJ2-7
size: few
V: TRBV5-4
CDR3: CASSPDGSSNEQYF
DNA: TGTGCCAGCAGCCCGGACGGTTCTAGCAACGAGCAGTACTTC

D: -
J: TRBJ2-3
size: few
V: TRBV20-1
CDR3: CSASRFASTDTQYF
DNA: TGCAGTGCTAGCAGGTTTGCTAGCACAGATACGCAGTATTTT

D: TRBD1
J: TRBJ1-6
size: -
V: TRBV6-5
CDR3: CASSYTIQGAGSPLHF
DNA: TGTGCCAGCAGTTACACGATACAGGGGGCGGGTTCACCCCTCCACTTT

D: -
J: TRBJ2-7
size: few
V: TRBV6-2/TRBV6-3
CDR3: CASTPTGTYEQYF
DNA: TGTGCCAGCACCCCGACAGGAACCTACGAGCAGTACTTC

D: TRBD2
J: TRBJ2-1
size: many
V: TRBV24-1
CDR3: CATSGGGETYNEQFF
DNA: TGTGCCACCAGTGGGGGGGGTGAGACCTACAATGAGCAGTTCTTC

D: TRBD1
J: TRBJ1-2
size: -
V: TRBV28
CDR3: CASSQQGAYGYTF
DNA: TGTGCCAGCAGTCAACAGGGGGCGTATGGCTACACCTTC

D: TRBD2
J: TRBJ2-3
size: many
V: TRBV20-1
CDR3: CSAKGAGGRNSSTDTQYF
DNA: TGCAGTGCTAAAGGGGCGGGGGGCCGAAACTCTAGCACAGATACGCAGTATTTT

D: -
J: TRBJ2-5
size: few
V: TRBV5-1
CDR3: CASSLEGGEETQYF
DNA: TGCGCCAGCAGCTTGGAAGGGGGAGAAGAGACCCAGTACTTC

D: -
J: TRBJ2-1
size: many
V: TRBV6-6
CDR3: CASSYFTGVYNEQFF
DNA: TGTGCCAGCAGTTACTTTACCGGAGTTTACAATGAGCAGTTCTTC

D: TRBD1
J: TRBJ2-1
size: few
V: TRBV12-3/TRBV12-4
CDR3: CASSLEGTGLNEQFF
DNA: TGTGCCAGCAGTTTGGAGGGGACAGGGTTAAATGAGCAGTTCTTC

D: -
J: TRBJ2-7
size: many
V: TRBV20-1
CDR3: CSASGGVTYEQYF
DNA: TGCAGTGCTAGCGGGGGAGTTACCTACGAGCAGTACTTC

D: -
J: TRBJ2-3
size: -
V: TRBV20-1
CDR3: CSAIQGGGTDTQYF
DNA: TGCAGTGCGATACAGGGTGGTGGCACAGATACGCAGTATTTT

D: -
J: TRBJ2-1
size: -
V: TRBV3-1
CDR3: CASSQVSVNNEQFF
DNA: TGTGCCAGCAGCCAAGTCTCGGTGAACAATGAGCAGTTCTTC

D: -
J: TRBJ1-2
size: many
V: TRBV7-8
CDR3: CASSLDRGGLLIYGYTF
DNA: TGTGCCAGCAGCCTCGACCGAGGAGGCCTCCTAATTTATGGCTACACCTTC

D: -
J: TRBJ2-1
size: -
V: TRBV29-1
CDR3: CSVDGYYNEQFF
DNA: TGCAGCGTTGATGGGTACTACAATGAGCAGTTCTTC

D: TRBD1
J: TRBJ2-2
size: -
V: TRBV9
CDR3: CASRGASGGTGELFF
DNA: TGTGCCAGCAGAGGGGCCTCAGGGGGCACCGGGGAGCTGTTTTTT

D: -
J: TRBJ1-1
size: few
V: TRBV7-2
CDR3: CASSLLQGVLNTEAFF
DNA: TGTGCCAGCAGCTTACTACAGGGAGTTTTGAACACTGAAGCTTTCTTT

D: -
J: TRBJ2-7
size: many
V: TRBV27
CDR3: CASSLFSGHGEQYF
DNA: TGTGCCAGCAGCTTATTTAGCGGCCATGGCGAGCAGTACTTC

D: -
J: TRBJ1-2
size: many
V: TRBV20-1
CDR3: CSARVTRDVGYTF
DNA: TGCAGTGCTAGAGTTACGAGGGATGTTGGCTACACCTTC

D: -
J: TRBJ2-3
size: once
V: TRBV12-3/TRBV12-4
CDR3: CASSLGLIVTDTQYF
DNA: TGTGCCAGCAGTTTAGGGCTGATCGTCACAGATACGCAGTATTTT

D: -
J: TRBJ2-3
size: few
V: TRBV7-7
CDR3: CASSLKPPGASTDTQYF
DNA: TGTGCTAGCAGCCTCAAACCTCCGGGGGCCAGCACAGATACGCAGTATTTT

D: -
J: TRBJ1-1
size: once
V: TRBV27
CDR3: CASSLSRGDTEAFF
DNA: TGTGCCAGCAGTTTAAGTAGGGGGGACACTGAAGCTTTCTTT

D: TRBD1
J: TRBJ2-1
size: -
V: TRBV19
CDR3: CASSGGGQGLIYNEQFF
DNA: TGTGCCAGTAGTGGAGGAGGACAGGGGCTAATCTACAATGAGCAGTTCTTC

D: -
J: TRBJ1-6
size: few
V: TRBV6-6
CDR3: CASSRGLQGSSYNSPLHF
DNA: TGTGCCAGCAGTAGGGGTCTACAGGGAAGCTCCTATAATTCACCCCTCCACTTT

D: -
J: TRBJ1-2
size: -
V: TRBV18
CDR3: CASSPPGLGYGYTF
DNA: TGTGCCAGCTCACCCCCGGGACTCGGCTATGGCTACACCTTC

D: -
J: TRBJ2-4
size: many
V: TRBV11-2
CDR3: CASSLANIQYF
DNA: TGTGCCAGCAGCTTAGCAAACATTCAGTACTTC

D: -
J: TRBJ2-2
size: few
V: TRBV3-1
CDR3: CASRDGQLAGELFF
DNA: TGTGCCAGCAGGGACGGACAGCTCGCCGGGGAGCTGTTTTTT

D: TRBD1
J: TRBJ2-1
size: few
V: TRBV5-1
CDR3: CASSLGQGETVIYNEQFF
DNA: TGCGCCAGCAGCTTGGGACAGGGGGAAACTGTAATCTACAATGAGCAGTTCTTC

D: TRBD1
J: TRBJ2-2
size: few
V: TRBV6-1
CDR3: CASSEGQGAAGELFF
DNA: TGTGCCAGCAGTGAGGGACAGGGGGCCGCCGGGGAGCTGTTTTTT

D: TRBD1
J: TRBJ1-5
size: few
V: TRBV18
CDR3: CASSQKTGGDQPQHF
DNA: TGTGCCAGCTCACAAAAAACAGGGGGCGATCAGCCCCAGCATTTT

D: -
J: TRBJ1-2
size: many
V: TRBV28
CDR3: CASSLSGYVYGYTF
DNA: TGTGCCAGCAGTTTAAGTGGGTACGTCTATGGCTACACCTTC